These 4 T cell receptor beta chains share one sample of origin, sequenced in a study of T-cell reconstitution after alpha-beta-depleted transplantation in children. This sample's TCRbeta library carried unique molecular identifier barcodes. In TCRdb, the PCR reads were re-called with MiXCR into one record per CDR3 protein. The table shows around 480,000 distinct CDR3 sequences, with approximately 29% occurring only once. This sample comprised PBMCs from the stem cell graft donor, obtained from the stem cell graft. These receptors originate from a human donor who donated a stem cell graft to a child with aplastic anemia.

The rearrangement uses TRBV25-1 and TRBJ1-2, with 8 bases matching TRBD1. This CDR3 has 14 residues. Looked up from germline, CDR1 is MGHDK and CDR2 is SYGVNS. The trim removed 4 bases at V and 6 bases at J, leaving 7 bases unmatched. The CDR3 DNA sequence: TGTGCCAGCAGTGCCACCGGGACAGGTCATGGCTACACCTTC. Residues: CASSATGTGHGYTF.

On this clonotype itself: A much larger clone sits a single nucleotide away, making a read error possible. The chain links TRBV5-5 to TRBJ1-3; D is unresolved. CDR3 size: 15 residues. Trimming removed 0 bases from V and 0 bases from J, with 7 bases in between. The V gene's germline CDR1 is SGHKS and CDR2 YYEKEE (reference sequence). The CDR3 nucleotides read TGTGCCAGCAGCTTGGACGGGGTCTCTGGAAACACCATATATTTT. Amino acid sequence: CASSLDGVSGNTIYF.

This chain uses TRBV5-5 with TRBJ2-7; D call uncertain. CDR3 size: 15 residues. The germline CDR1 and CDR2 sequences are SGHKS and YYEKEE (reference sequence). Trimming stripped 3 bases from V and 2 bases from J, with 15 bases between. The CDR3 region is CASSSDPSGAYEQYF. The CDR3 nucleotides are TGTGCCAGCAGCTCAGACCCGTCGGGCGCCTACGAGCAGTACTTC.

DNA for the CDR3: TGTGCCAGCTCAACGGGACAGGACTATGGCTACACCTTC. As protein: CASSTGQDYGYTF. V usage is TRBV18 and J usage is TRBJ1-2, with TRBD1 identical over 8 bases. Trimming took 5 bases from V and 3 from J; bases not matched to a gene: 2. The germline CDR1 and CDR2 sequences are KGHSH and LQKENI. The CDR3 sequence is 13 residues long.